This T cell receptor (beta chain) was profiled in a study of blood T cell repertoires in COVID-19. Per the study methods: Researchers report that nucleated cell counts were estimated from reference gene primer amplification. The assay was immunoSEQ multiplex PCR, and TCRdb's table has in-frame clones only and misses some. Clone size and the V and J calls come from that table; the DNA yielded D and trimming. The table shows roughly 410,000 clones, with roughly 90% occurring only once. This CDR3 has 15 amino acids. Germline CDR1 GTSNPN, CDR2 SVGIG (reference sequence). The junction had 11 bases not matched to a gene; V was cut back by 6 bases and J by 4 bases.

The chain combines TRBV30 with TRBJ2-3; 9 bases are shared with TRBD1. Sequencing used peripheral blood. The sequence came from a man aged 35 to 55 with acute or convalescent COVID-19. The CDR3 DNA reads TGTGCCTGCCCAGCCCGGGACAGGGAGGCAGATACGCAGTATTTT. Translation gives CACPARDREADTQYF.